These 32 T cell receptor beta chains originate from one sample sequenced in a study of blood T cell repertoires in COVID-19. TCRdb keeps only in-frame clones here, not all; method: immunoSEQ multiplex PCR. This table holds over 120,000 clones, around 80% found once. Sequenced material: peripheral blood. The receptors were sampled from a man aged 70 or older who had recovered from COVID-19.

V gene TRBV5-1 combines with J gene TRBJ2-2; 8 positions agree with TRBD2. The CDR3 spans 18 residues. Germline V gene sequence: CDR1 SGHRS, CDR2 YFSETQ. The ends lost 4 bases at V and 0 bases at J; junction bases unmatched: 11. CDR3 bases: TGCGCCAGCAGCCCCTTGGCGGGGGGCCTCTCGAACACCGGGGAGCTGTTTTTT. It codes for CASSPLAGGLSNTGELFF.

The table lists this clone with a count of one. The chain employs TRBV29-1 and TRBJ2-1, with 11 bases fitting TRBD2. V trimming: 7 bases; J trimming: 14 bases; junction bases outside the gene matches: 7. Per germline, CDR1 SQVTM and CDR2 ANQGSEA. CDR3 length equals 11 residues. The CDR3 sequence: CSAGVGLAEFF. The CDR3 DNA sequence: TGCAGCGCGGGGGTGGGACTAGCGGAGTTCTTC.

V is TRBV6-5 and J is TRBJ2-3; a weak D match, TRBD1 (6 bases). The CDR3 is made up of 12 amino acids. Germline V lookup: CDR1 MNHEY, CDR2 SVGAGI. V lost 6 bases to trimming and J lost 4 bases, with 8 bases between them. CDR3 amino acids: CASRTGADTQYF. The CDR3 nucleotides read TGTGCCAGCAGGACAGGTGCAGATACGCAGTATTTT.

The chain carries TRBV6-4 and TRBJ2-2; 12 positions agree with TRBD1. Unmatched junction bases numbered 21, after V lost 7 bases and J lost 6 bases. This CDR3 has 20 residues. Per the germline V gene, CDR1 is MRHNA and CDR2 is SNTAGT. The CDR3 nucleotides read TGTGCCAGCAATCTATTCCCCGGGACAGGGGGCTTCTGTGCACCCGGGGAGCTGTTTTTT. Translated, it gives CASNLFPGTGGFCAPGELFF.

The V and J genes are TRBV3-1 (or the pseudogene TRBV3-2) and TRBJ2-1; a possible D gene is TRBD2 (5 bases). This CDR3 comprises 13 residues. Looked up from germline, CDR1 is LGHDT and CDR2 is YNNKEL (reference sequence). Trimming took 5 bases from V and 10 from J, leaving 15 bases between them. This CDR3 reads CASSFLGVREQFF. The CDR3 DNA sequence: TGTGCCAGCAGCTTCCTCGGGGTGCGAGAGCAGTTCTTC.

This rearrangement joins TRBV18 to TRBJ2-1; D unclear. Germline CDR1 and CDR2: KGHSH and LQKENI. There are 14 residues in the CDR3. V was trimmed by 3 bases and J by 1 base, leaving 7 bases between them. The CDR3 region is CASSPWRSYNEQFF. The DNA of the CDR3 is TGTGCCAGCTCACCCTGGCGGTCCTACAATGAGCAGTTCTTC.

The rearrangement links TRBV6-5 to TRBJ2-3; D not resolved. V lost 8 bases and J 3 bases, leaving 18 bases between the germline ends. Germline values: CDR1 MNHEY, CDR2 SVGAGI. The CDR3 spans 15 residues. The CDR3 protein is CASRRWLGQTDTQYF. The CDR3 nucleotides read TGTGCCAGCCGCCGCTGGCTGGGCCAAACAGATACGCAGTATTTT.

V usage is TRBV7-8 and J usage is TRBJ2-3; TRBD2 matches at 10 bases. The trim removed 7 bases at V and 2 bases at J, leaving 6 bases unmatched. The CDR3 is 15 residues long. CDR1 is SGHVS and CDR2 is FQNEAQ in the germline V gene. CDR3: CASTFLAGDTDTQYF. In nucleotides, the CDR3 is TGTGCCAGCACCTTCCTAGCGGGGGACACAGATACGCAGTATTTT.

V usage is TRBV6-5 and J usage is TRBJ1-1; D ambiguous. CDR1 MNHEY and CDR2 SVGAGI come from the germline V gene. The CDR3 spans 14 residues. Trimming stripped 0 bases from V and 1 base from J, with 6 bases between. The CDR3 DNA reads as TGTGCCAGCAGTTACTCGCTAGGGAACACTGAAGCTTTCTTT. Amino acid sequence: CASSYSLGNTEAFF.

This clone was counted a few times. This chain joins TRBV30 and TRBJ2-1, with 8 positions matching TRBD2. Germline values: CDR1 GTSNPN, CDR2 SVGIG (reference sequence). This CDR3 region has 14 residues. The V gene end was trimmed by 3 bases and the J gene end by 9 bases; junction bases not matched to a gene: 10. The CDR3 DNA reads as TGTGCCTGGAGGAGGGTAGCGGGGTGGGGTGAGCAGTTCTTC. Protein sequence: CAWRRVAGWGEQFF.

This clone was observed a few times. The chain links TRBV7-9 to TRBJ2-1; 7 bases agree with TRBD2. The CDR3 is 15 residues long. With V trimmed by 5 bases and J by 0 bases, 4 bases remained unmatched. Germline V gene lookup returns CDR1 SEHNR and CDR2 FQNEAQ (reference sequence). CDR3 region: CASSPGGGSYNEQFF. CDR3 in DNA: TGTGCCAGCAGCCCTGGCGGGGGCTCCTACAATGAGCAGTTCTTC.

This chain uses TRBV6-5 with TRBJ2-7; D is possibly TRBD2 (7 bases). Deletions cut 2 bases from V and 7 bases from J, with 15 bases between. The CDR3 has 14 residues. CDR1 and CDR2 from the germline V gene are MNHEY and SVGAGI. The CDR3 nucleotides are TGTGCCAGCAGTTACAGTAGGGGGGGGCGGGAGCAGTACTTC. It codes for CASSYSRGGREQYF.

The J gene is TRBJ1-3, the V gene TRBV19; D is unresolved. This CDR3 is built from 12 residues. With 3 bases removed from V and 8 bases from J, the gap between germline ends came to 8 bases. CDR1 and CDR2 from the germline V gene are LNHDA and SQIVND (reference sequence). The CDR3 reads CASSMMADTIYF. In DNA form, the CDR3 reads TGTGCCAGTAGTATGATGGCCGACACCATATATTTT.

The chain is built from TRBV14 and TRBJ2-1; TRBD2 might be the D (6 bases). CDR3 length equals 19 residues. Germline V CDR1 and CDR2: SGHDN, FVKESK. Between the trimmed V and J ends, which lost 0 bases and 4 bases, there was a span of 22 bases. The DNA for the CDR3 is TGTGCCAGCAGCCAAGATATAGCGGATACGTCCAGAATATACAATGAGCAGTTCTTC. Protein sequence: CASSQDIADTSRIYNEQFF.

V gene TRBV5-1 combines with J gene TRBJ2-1; D is ambiguous. This CDR3 has 14 amino acids. Germline CDR1 SGHRS, CDR2 YFSETQ. Trimming removed 0 bases at V and 4 bases at J, with 8 bases between. The CDR3 spells CASSLETAYNEQFF. The CDR3 DNA is TGCGCCAGCAGCTTGGAGACTGCGTACAATGAGCAGTTCTTC.

This clone appeared a single time. The chain couples TRBV10-3 to TRBJ2-1, with D maybe TRBD2 (6 bases). V lost 0 bases and J lost 3, with 15 bases in between. The CDR3 spans 17 residues. The germline CDR1 and CDR2 sequences are ENHRY and SYGVKD. CDR3 residues: CAISESTRLAYYNEQFF. As DNA, the CDR3 is TGTGCCATCAGTGAGTCGACGCGGCTAGCGTACTACAATGAGCAGTTCTTC.

The chain is built from TRBV19 and TRBJ2-3; 13 bases are shared with TRBD2. The germline V gene has CDR1 LNHDA and CDR2 SQIVND (reference sequence). V shed 5 bases, J shed 4 bases, and the junction held 6 bases outside the gene matches. The CDR3 covers 16 residues. The DNA for the CDR3 is TGTGCCAGTAGTCCTCGGACTAGCGGGAGTTCAGATACGCAGTATTTT. This gives the protein CASSPRTSGSSDTQYF.

This chain connects TRBV2 to TRBJ1-1, with a tentative D call TRBD1 (6 bases). Germline values: CDR1 SNHLY, CDR2 FYNNEI. There are 14 residues in the CDR3. The ends were cut back, 6 bases at V and 4 bases at J, with 15 bases in the middle. This chain's CDR3 is CASSAGEYSTEAFF. The CDR3 region has the DNA TGTGCCAGCAGCGCAGGGGAATATTCCACTGAAGCTTTCTTT.

This chain connects TRBV5-1 to TRBJ1-1; D perhaps matches TRBD1 (6 bases). V was cut by 2 bases and J by 3 bases, with 14 bases left in between. Germline CDR1 reads SGHRS; CDR2 reads YFSETQ. The CDR3 extends over 15 amino acids. The CDR3 DNA reads as TGCGCCAGCAGCTTCCGGACAGAGAGGTACACTGAAGCTTTCTTT. Its protein product is CASSFRTERYTEAFF.

This clone has only a few counts. This sequence joins TRBV27 and TRBJ2-2, with 7 bases that match TRBD1. Germline CDR1 MNHEY, CDR2 SMNVEV (reference sequence). The CDR3 loop spans 15 amino acids. J lost 3 bases, V lost 5 bases, and 6 bases had no gene match. The CDR3 DNA is TGTGCCAGCAGTAACCGGGACAGTTACACCGGGGAGCTGTTTTTT. It codes for CASSNRDSYTGELFF.

This rearrangement joins TRBV29-1 to TRBJ1-4; no clear D. V was shortened by 4 bases and J by 6 bases, with 12 bases between the two germline ends. The CDR3 is 13 residues long. Per germline, CDR1 SQVTM and CDR2 ANQGSEA. The CDR3 region is CSVAMRLDEKLFF. DNA of the CDR3: TGCAGCGTTGCAATGAGGCTCGATGAAAAACTGTTTTTT.

This chain links TRBV18 with TRBJ2-2; TRBD2 might be the D (6 bases). The CDR3 contains 14 residues. The V end lost 3 bases, the J end lost 4 bases, and 9 bases lay between the germline ends. The V gene's germline CDR1 is KGHSH and CDR2 LQKENI. CDR3 in amino acids: CASSPGGRTGELFF. DNA for the CDR3: TGTGCCAGCTCACCGGGGGGACGCACCGGGGAGCTGTTTTTT.

The chain uses TRBV18 and TRBJ1-1; D perhaps matches TRBD1 (6 bases). In germline, CDR1 is KGHSH, CDR2 LQKENI. Trimming stripped 4 bases from V and 4 bases from J, with 16 bases between. This CDR3 region has 15 residues. Here the CDR3 DNA reads TGTGCCAGCTCACTGGCGTCAGGGGAAACCACTGAAGCTTTCTTT. Amino acid sequence: CASSLASGETTEAFF.

This clone was seen a single time. The chain employs TRBV7-2 and TRBJ2-2, with TRBD2 identical over 12 bases. After removal of 1 base from V and 4 bases from J, the junction contained 4 bases not matched to a gene. CDR3 length equals 17 residues. Germline V gene data show CDR1 as SGHTA and CDR2 as FQGNSA. CDR3 protein: CASSLERLAGVTGELFF. The CDR3 bases are TGTGCCAGCAGCTTAGAGAGACTAGCGGGAGTCACCGGGGAGCTGTTTTTT.

The genes are TRBV5-1 and TRBJ1-4; 9 nucleotides match TRBD1. Germline assignment: CDR1 SGHRS and CDR2 YFSETQ. The CDR3 length is 14 residues. V lost 0 bases and J lost 6; bases outside the gene matches: 0. The DNA for the CDR3 is TGCGCCAGCAGCTTGGGGACAGGGGATGAAAAACTGTTTTTT. Protein product: CASSLGTGDEKLFF.

J is TRBJ1-2 and V is TRBV7-9; no reliable D call. This CDR3 region has 14 residues. V shed 4 bases and J shed 8 bases, with 17 bases lying between them. In germline, CDR1 is SEHNR, CDR2 FQNEAQ (reference sequence). Here the CDR3 reads CASSSDRGFGGYTF. The CDR3 nucleotides read TGTGCCAGCAGCTCAGATCGGGGTTTCGGGGGCTACACCTTC.

This clone was counted a few times. V is TRBV29-1 and J is TRBJ2-3, with D perhaps TRBD2 (7 bases). This CDR3 spans 13 amino acids. Looked up from germline, CDR1 is SQVTM and CDR2 is ANQGSEA. V lost 5 bases, J lost 2 bases, and 11 bases lay in between. This CDR3 reads CSVQAGHTDTQYF. CDR3 coding DNA: TGCAGCGTTCAAGCGGGACACACAGATACGCAGTATTTT.

This chain connects TRBV19 to TRBJ2-1; 8 bases line up with TRBD2. This CDR3 has 16 residues. V was clipped by 5 bases and J by 8 bases; unmatched bases: 14. Germline V gene sequence: CDR1 LNHDA, CDR2 SQIVND (reference sequence). The CDR3 protein is CASSPLTSGGWDEQFF. In DNA, the CDR3 is TGTGCCAGTAGTCCCCTAACTAGCGGCGGATGGGATGAGCAGTTCTTC.

The DNA of the CDR3 is TGCAGTGCTCCAAGGGGCGATGAGCAGTTCTTC. It translates to CSAPRGDEQFF. The rearrangement links TRBV20-1 to TRBJ2-1, with a weak D call TRBD1 (5 bases). The CDR3 has 11 residues. V was shortened by 5 bases and J by 8 bases, with 10 bases between the two germline ends. Germline CDR1 reads DFQATT; CDR2 reads SNEGSKA (reference sequence).

This clone was seen a single time. V is TRBV4-1 and J is TRBJ2-3, with 9 bases identical to TRBD2. V shed 0 bases and J 6 bases; nucleotides not matched to a gene: 7. This CDR3 region has 16 residues. Germline loops: CDR1 MGHRA, CDR2 YSYEKL. CDR3 nucleotides: TGCGCCAGCAGCCAAGACCGGTTAGCGGGAGTGGATACGCAGTATTTT. Residues: CASSQDRLAGVDTQYF.

The chain recombines TRBV5-4 with TRBJ2-7; no clear D. V was cut by 3 bases and J by 0 bases, with 7 bases left in between. Germline V gene sequence: CDR1 SGHNT, CDR2 YYREEE (reference sequence). CDR3 length: 13 residues. CDR3 sequence: CASSSGYSYEQYF. Here the CDR3 DNA reads TGTGCCAGCAGCTCCGGGTACTCCTACGAGCAGTACTTC.

The rearrangement joins TRBV6-5 to TRBJ1-1, with no clear D. Germline CDR1 MNHEY, CDR2 SVGAGI. There are 14 residues in the CDR3. V shed 2 bases and J shed 3 bases, with 10 bases lying between them. In DNA form, the CDR3 reads TGTGCCAGCAGTTACGCCTATGGTTACACTGAAGCTTTCTTT. It is translated as CASSYAYGYTEAFF.